This TCR beta chain was identified during a study of OX40 agonist ivuxolimab in advanced cancers. Study-wide context: Patients received intravenous ivuxolimab every 2 weeks at 0.01 to 10 mg/kg.

Study outcomes and limitations: Clonal expansion was seen in CD4+ and CD8+ blood T cells by week 6 at 0.1 to 3.0 mg/kg. On average, CD8+ T cells had more expanded clones than CD4+.

TCRdb's copy holds only in-frame clones and misses some; the assay was immunoSEQ multiplex PCR. The table includes fewer than 80,000 clones, 91% detected once. Patients were ineligible given autoimmune disease history or systemic immunosuppression. This CDR3 contains 15 residues. Germline V gene lookup returns CDR1 SGDLS and CDR2 YYNGEE. The V gene lost 0 bases and the J gene lost 1 base, with 10 bases spanning the gap. For this clone: What it binds is unknown.

The rearrangement uses TRBV9 and TRBJ2-5; D is perhaps TRBD1 (6 bases). This sequence was found in an adult with an advanced solid tumor such as melanoma, head and neck, liver or kidney cancer. The specimen comprised CD4+ or CD8+ T cells sorted from blood, sampled in a trial of the OX40 agonist ivuxolimab. The CDR3 protein is CASSVAQGLQETQYF. In nucleotides, the CDR3 is TGTGCCAGCAGCGTAGCTCAGGGGCTCCAAGAGACCCAGTACTTC. The variable domain in full, completed from reference TRBV9 and TRBJ2-5, reads DSGVTQTPKHLITATGQRVTLRCSPRSGDLSVYWYQQSLDQGLQFLIQYYNGEERAKGNILERFSAQQFPDLHSELNLSSLELGDSALYFCASSVAQGLQETQYFGPGTRLLVL.